This T cell receptor beta chain was identified in a study of T cells in Graves' hyperthyroidism and ophthalmopathy. The sample holds a few counts of this clonotype. What it binds is not known. Regarding the study as a whole: Before onset, ophthalmopathy was predicted by the model a median around 6.5 months earlier. Most thyroid clonotypes expanded above 0.001 appeared in blood too.

TCR beta CDR3 sequences were amplified from RNA transcripts. TCR CDR3 underwent first-round RT-PCR with the HTBI primer set. TCRdb recomputed calls from the multiplex PCR reads with MiXCR, one row per CDR3 protein. The table has approximately 610,000 distinct CDR3 sequences, approximately 16% seen once. The CDR3 contains 13 residues. Germline values: CDR1 DFQATT, CDR2 SNEGSKA (reference sequence). With V trimmed by 6 bases and J by 3 bases, 7 bases remained unmatched. The chain employs TRBV20-1 and TRBJ2-7, with TRBD1 identical over 8 bases. The TCR originated in a woman aged 18-30 years with Graves' hyperthyroidism. Sequencing was performed on blood. CDR3 sequence reads: CSASDRGRYEQYF. The CDR3 DNA follows: TGCAGTGCATCCGACAGGGGCCGCTACGAGCAGTACTTC.